The rows below give T cell receptor beta chains drawn from one sample of a study of blood T cell repertoires in COVID-19. The table came from immunoSEQ multiplex PCR; TCRdb's copy has only in-frame clones and leaves some out. The sample lists 48,000 or so clones; roughly 87% were seen once. The material sequenced was peripheral blood. All receptors derive from a human donor in a cohort sampled during active COVID-19. CDR3s include the opening cysteine and the closing phenylalanine or tryptophan. A D gene is named only where the DNA matches it firmly. Expanded clones get a size class; other rows say once, few or many, or leave the size out.

TGTGCCAGCAGCTCGTCGGTGATGGGCGACAATGAGCAGTTCTTC	CASSSSVMGDNEQFF	NA	NA	TRBV7-3	TRBJ2-1
TGTGCCAGCAGCTTAGGACATCGACTATATGGCTACACCTTC	CASSLGHRLYGYTF	NA	once	TRBV7-2	TRBJ1-2
TGTGCCAGCAGCTTGGTTCTAGCGAGCTACAATGAGCAGTTCTTC	CASSLVLASYNEQFF	NA	NA	TRBV5-4	TRBJ2-1
TGCGCCAGCAGCTTGGCCGAGAGGGAGTACTACAATGAGCAGTTCTTC	CASSLAEREYYNEQFF	NA	NA	TRBV5-1	TRBJ2-1
TGTGCCACCAGCAGAGACCCATCAGCGAATCAGCCCCAGCATTTT	CATSRDPSANQPQHF	NA	NA	TRBV15	TRBJ1-5
TGTGCCAGCAGCCCCGGACAGACCGCAGGACCCCTCCACTTT	CASSPGQTAGPLHF	NA	NA	TRBV5-4	TRBJ1-6
TGTGCCAGCAAAACAGGGGGTACTAATGAAAAACTGTTTTTT	CASKTGGTNEKLFF	TRBD1	NA	TRBV27	TRBJ1-4
TGTGCCAGCAGCTACGGACAGGGTAGTGGACAGCCCCAGCATTTT	CASSYGQGSGQPQHF	TRBD1	NA	TRBV7-8	TRBJ1-5
TGTGCCAGCAGCCAAGATCCCGGGGGTCGGCCCTACTATGGCTACACCTTC	CASSQDPGGRPYYGYTF	NA	NA	TRBV14	TRBJ1-2
TGTGCCAGCAGTGTGACAGGGGCGAGATCTGGAAACACCATATATTTT	CASSVTGARSGNTIYF	TRBD1	NA	TRBV2	TRBJ1-3
TGTGCCAGCAGTTCTCCCCTAAAGGGAGACGCCGGGGAGCTGTTTTTT	CASSSPLKGDAGELFF	NA	NA	TRBV6-6	TRBJ2-2
TGCAGCGTCGCCACGACAGCCAGCTCCTACAATGAGCAGTTCTTC	CSVATTASSYNEQFF	NA	NA	TRBV29-1	TRBJ2-1
TGTGCCAGTAGTATTCGCGCGGGCAGGGGTACCGGGGAGCTGTTTTTT	CASSIRAGRGTGELFF	NA	NA	TRBV19	TRBJ2-2
TGTGCCAGCAGCACAGGACACAACACTGAAGCTTTCTTT	CASSTGHNTEAFF	NA	NA	TRBV5-5	TRBJ1-1
TGTGCCAGCAGTAACATACAGGGGGCGGGGAGGGAGCTGTTTTTT	CASSNIQGAGRELFF	TRBD1	NA	TRBV6-6	TRBJ2-2
TGTGCCAGCAGTGTCGGAGGCAATCAGCCCCAGCATTTT	CASSVGGNQPQHF	NA	NA	TRBV25-1	TRBJ1-5
TGTGCCAGCAGCTTAGGTACGCCGCGCTCCTACAATGAGCAGTTCTTC	CASSLGTPRSYNEQFF	NA	NA	TRBV7-6	TRBJ2-1
TGTGCCAGCAGCGTTACTAGCGGGAACACCGGGGAGCTGTTTTTT	CASSVTSGNTGELFF	TRBD2	NA	TRBV9	TRBJ2-2
TGTGCCAGCAGCTGGGGGGGGTCGGAGACCCAGTACTTC	CASSWGGSETQYF	TRBD2	NA	TRBV2	TRBJ2-5
TGTGCCAGCAGCATGACGACAGGGATGAACACTGAAGCTTTCTTT	CASSMTTGMNTEAFF	TRBD1	once	TRBV5-6	TRBJ1-1
TGTGCCAGCAGTGAAGAGGGGCAGACTGAAGCTTTCTTT	CASSEEGQTEAFF	NA	NA	TRBV2	TRBJ1-1
TGTGCCAGCAGTTTATCCCACGGGACAGGGGGCTATGGCTACACCTTC	CASSLSHGTGGYGYTF	TRBD1	NA	TRBV28	TRBJ1-2
TGTGCCAGCAGCCTTAGCGGGGGAGAGACCCAGTACTTC	CASSLSGGETQYF	TRBD2	NA	TRBV7-2	TRBJ2-5
TGTGCCAGCAGTCTCCTACACCCCGGGACTAGCGGTACCGGGGAGCTGTTTTTT	CASSLLHPGTSGTGELFF	TRBD2	NA	TRBV27	TRBJ2-2
TGCAGCGGCTCAGGGGTATGGGGCACTGAAGCTTTCTTT	CSGSGVWGTEAFF	NA	NA	TRBV29-1	TRBJ1-1
TGCGCCAGCAGCTCGGGTTCAGCTTCCTACGAGCAGTACTTC	CASSSGSASYEQYF	NA	NA	TRBV5-1	TRBJ2-7
TGTGCCAGCAGATCTGGGGGAGGCGGGGAGCTGTTTTTT	CASRSGGGGELFF	NA	NA	TRBV2	TRBJ2-2
TGTGCCAGTGGACACTTCAATCAGCCCCAGCATTTT	CASGHFNQPQHF	NA	NA	TRBV12-3/TRBV12-4	TRBJ1-5
TGCGCCAGCAGTGAAGGGCCAGGGGCATACGAGCAGTACTTC	CASSEGPGAYEQYF	NA	NA	TRBV10-1	TRBJ2-7
TGTGCGCGGGGGGTTCTTGGGACCCAGTACTTC	CARGVLGTQYF	TRBD2	NA	TRBV30	TRBJ2-5
TGTGCCAGTAAGAGGGGGACCATCAATGAGCAGTTCTTC	CASKRGTINEQFF	NA	NA	TRBV12-3/TRBV12-4	TRBJ2-1
TGTGCCAGTAGCCTGACAGATCTTGAGACCCAGTACTTC	CASSLTDLETQYF	NA	NA	TRBV19	TRBJ2-5
TGTGCCAGCTCACCCTACAGGGGGCAGGGCACTGAAGCTTTCTTT	CASSPYRGQGTEAFF	TRBD1	NA	TRBV18	TRBJ1-1
TGCGCCAGCAGCCAAGGGACAGGGCGCACCTACGAGCAGTACTTC	CASSQGTGRTYEQYF	TRBD1	NA	TRBV4-1	TRBJ2-7
TGTGCCAGTAGTATTGGAACAGGGGGCTCGAGCTATGGCTACACCTTC	CASSIGTGGSSYGYTF	TRBD1	NA	TRBV19	TRBJ1-2
TGTGCCAGCAGGGGGACAGGCTCGCATGAGCAGTTCTTC	CASRGTGSHEQFF	TRBD1	NA	TRBV6-5	TRBJ2-1
TGCGCCAGCAGCGTCAGGACAGGGGGAGACGGGGAGCTGTTTTTT	CASSVRTGGDGELFF	TRBD1	NA	TRBV5-1	TRBJ2-2
TGTGCCAGCAGTGTGACAGGAGATGAAAAACTGTTTTTT	CASSVTGDEKLFF	NA	once	TRBV2	TRBJ1-4
TGTGCCAGCAGTGACCCCCTAGCGGGAGTATCCAATGAGCAGTTCTTC	CASSDPLAGVSNEQFF	TRBD2	NA	TRBV25-1	TRBJ2-1
TGTGCCAGCAGTTACTCAGGAGGGGGGGTGGTGGAAGCTTTCTTT	CASSYSGGGVVEAFF	NA	NA	TRBV6-5	TRBJ1-1
TGCGCCAGCAGCTTGGGTGCGTCAGATACGCAGTATTTT	CASSLGASDTQYF	NA	NA	TRBV5-1	TRBJ2-3